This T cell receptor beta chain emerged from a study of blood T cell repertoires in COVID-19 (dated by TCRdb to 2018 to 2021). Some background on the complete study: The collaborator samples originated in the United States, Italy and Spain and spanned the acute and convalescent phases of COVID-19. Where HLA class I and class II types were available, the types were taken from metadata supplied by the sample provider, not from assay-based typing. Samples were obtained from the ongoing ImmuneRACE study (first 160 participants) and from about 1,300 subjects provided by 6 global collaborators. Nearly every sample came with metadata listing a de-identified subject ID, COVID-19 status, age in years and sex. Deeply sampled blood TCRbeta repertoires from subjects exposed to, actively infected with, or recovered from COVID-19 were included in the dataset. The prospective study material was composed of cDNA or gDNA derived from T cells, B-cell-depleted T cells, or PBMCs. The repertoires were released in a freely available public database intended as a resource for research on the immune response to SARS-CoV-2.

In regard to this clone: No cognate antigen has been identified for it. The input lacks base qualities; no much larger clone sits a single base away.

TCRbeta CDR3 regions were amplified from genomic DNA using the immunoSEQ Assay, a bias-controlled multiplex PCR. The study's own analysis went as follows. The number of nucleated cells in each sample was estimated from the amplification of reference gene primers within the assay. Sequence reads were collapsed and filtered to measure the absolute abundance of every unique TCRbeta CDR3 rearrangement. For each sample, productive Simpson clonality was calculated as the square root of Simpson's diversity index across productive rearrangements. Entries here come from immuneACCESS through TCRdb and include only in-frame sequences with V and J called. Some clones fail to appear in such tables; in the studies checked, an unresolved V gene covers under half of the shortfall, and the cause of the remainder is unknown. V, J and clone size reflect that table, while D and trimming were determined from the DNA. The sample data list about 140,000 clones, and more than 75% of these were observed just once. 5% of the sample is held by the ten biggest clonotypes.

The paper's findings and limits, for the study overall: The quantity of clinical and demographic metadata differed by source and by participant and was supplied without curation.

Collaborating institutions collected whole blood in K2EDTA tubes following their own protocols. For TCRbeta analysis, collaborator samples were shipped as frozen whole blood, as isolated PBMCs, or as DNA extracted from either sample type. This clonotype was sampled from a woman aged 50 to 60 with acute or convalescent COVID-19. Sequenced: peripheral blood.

The CDR3 protein: CASSLAFLTGSTEAFF. At the DNA level, the sequence is TGCGCCAGCAGCTTGGCCTTTCTTACGGGGAGCACTGAAGCTTTCTTT. The rearranged segments are TRBV5-1 and TRBJ1-1; the D gene assignment is ambiguous. Measured from the cysteine to the phenylalanine, the CDR3 is 16 residues long. Of the read, only the CDR3 DNA is kept; its 48 bases are in frame from base 1. V and J are truncated by 0 bases and 4 bases respectively, leaving an intervening sequence of 16 bases. CDR1 and CDR2 were assigned from the germline V gene as SGHRS and YFSETQ.